This T cell receptor beta chain comes out of a study of blood T cells in healthy people across ages. Study-level points and caveats: Reliance upon unsorted PBMCs precluded definitive naive versus antigen-experienced comparison. It was held that diversity estimates obtained from one million T cells represented underestimates.

The authors ran a second PCR of roughly 6 to 11 cycles using a sample-barcoded 5' primer and a J-beta primer mix. TCRdb analysed the 5' RACE reads with MiXCR anew, one entry per CDR3 protein. In the table there are roughly 2 million distinct CDR3 sequences, about 50% of which are singletons. Healthy individuals of Caucasian origin from Russia, aged roughly 6 to 100, served as donors. Samples each yielded at least 5 micrograms of total RNA. To note about this clonotype: Its antigen is still unknown.

V shed 4 bases and J shed 2 bases, with 10 bases lying between them. The CDR3 extends over 13 amino acids. Germline CDR1 and CDR2: SGHRS and YFSETQ. This clonotype was sampled from a woman between 35 and 50 years old in good health. The sequenced material came from blood. The chain carries TRBV5-1 and TRBJ2-7, with unresolved D. The CDR3 bases are TGCGCCAGCAGCAACCTATTCGCCTACGAGCAGTACTTC. This sequence encodes CASSNLFAYEQYF.